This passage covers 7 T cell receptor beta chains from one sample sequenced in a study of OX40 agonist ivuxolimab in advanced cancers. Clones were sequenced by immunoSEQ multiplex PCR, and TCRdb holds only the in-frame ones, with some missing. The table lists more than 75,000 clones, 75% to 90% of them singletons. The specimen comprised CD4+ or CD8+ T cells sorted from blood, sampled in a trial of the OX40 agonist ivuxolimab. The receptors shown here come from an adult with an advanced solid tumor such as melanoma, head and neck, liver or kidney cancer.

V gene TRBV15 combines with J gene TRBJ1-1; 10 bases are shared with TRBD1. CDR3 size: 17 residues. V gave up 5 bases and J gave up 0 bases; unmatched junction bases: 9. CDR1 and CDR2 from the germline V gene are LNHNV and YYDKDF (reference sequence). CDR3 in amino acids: CATSGPGDRGLNTEAFF. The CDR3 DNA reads TGTGCCACCAGCGGACCCGGGGACAGGGGCCTGAACACTGAAGCTTTCTTT. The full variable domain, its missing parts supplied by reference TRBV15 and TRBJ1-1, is DAMVIQNPRYQVTQFGKPVTLSCSQTLNHNVMYWYQQKSSQAPKLLFHYYDKDFNNEADTPDNFQSRRPNTSFCFLDIRSPGLGDTAMYLCATSGPGDRGLNTEAFFGQGTRLTVV.

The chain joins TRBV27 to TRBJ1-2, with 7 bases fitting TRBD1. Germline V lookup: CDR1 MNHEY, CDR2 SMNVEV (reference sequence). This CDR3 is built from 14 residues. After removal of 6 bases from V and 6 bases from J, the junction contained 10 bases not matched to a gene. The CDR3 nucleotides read TGTGCCAGCAGCCGCACGGGACAGACGGATGGCTACACCTTC. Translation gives CASSRTGQTDGYTF.

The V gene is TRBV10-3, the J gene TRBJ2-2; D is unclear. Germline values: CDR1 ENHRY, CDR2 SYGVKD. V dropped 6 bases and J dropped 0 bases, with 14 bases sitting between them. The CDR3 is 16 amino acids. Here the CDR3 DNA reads TGTGCCATCAGAAAGAATACAGAAGCGAACACCGGGGAGCTGTTTTTT. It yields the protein CAIRKNTEANTGELFF.

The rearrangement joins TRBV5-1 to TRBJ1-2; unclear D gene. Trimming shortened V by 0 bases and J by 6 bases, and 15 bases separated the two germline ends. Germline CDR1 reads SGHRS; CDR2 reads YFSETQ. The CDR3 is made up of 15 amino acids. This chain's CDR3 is CASSLAPGSWDGYTF. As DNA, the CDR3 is TGCGCCAGCAGCTTGGCGCCAGGTTCTTGGGATGGCTACACCTTC.

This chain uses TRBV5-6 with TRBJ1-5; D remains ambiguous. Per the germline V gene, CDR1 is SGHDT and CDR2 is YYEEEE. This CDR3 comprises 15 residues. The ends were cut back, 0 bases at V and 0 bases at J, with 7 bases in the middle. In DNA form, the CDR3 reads TGTGCCAGCAGCTTGGGACAACTTAGCAATCAGCCCCAGCATTTT. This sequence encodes CASSLGQLSNQPQHF.

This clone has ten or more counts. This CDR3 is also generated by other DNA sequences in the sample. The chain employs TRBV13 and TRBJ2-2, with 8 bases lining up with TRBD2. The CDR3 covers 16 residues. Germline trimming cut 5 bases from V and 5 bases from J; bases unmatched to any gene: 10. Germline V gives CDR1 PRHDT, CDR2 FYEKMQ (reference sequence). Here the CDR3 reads CASSVAGGPGTGELFF. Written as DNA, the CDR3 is TGTGCCAGCAGCGTTGCGGGGGGTCCGGGGACCGGGGAGCTGTTTTTT.

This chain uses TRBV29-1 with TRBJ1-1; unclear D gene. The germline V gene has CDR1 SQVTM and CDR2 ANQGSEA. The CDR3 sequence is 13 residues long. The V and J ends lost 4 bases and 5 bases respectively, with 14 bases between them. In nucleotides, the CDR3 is TGCAGCGTTGGCCCACGAGCTGGAACTGAAGCTTTCTTT. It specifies CSVGPRAGTEAFF.